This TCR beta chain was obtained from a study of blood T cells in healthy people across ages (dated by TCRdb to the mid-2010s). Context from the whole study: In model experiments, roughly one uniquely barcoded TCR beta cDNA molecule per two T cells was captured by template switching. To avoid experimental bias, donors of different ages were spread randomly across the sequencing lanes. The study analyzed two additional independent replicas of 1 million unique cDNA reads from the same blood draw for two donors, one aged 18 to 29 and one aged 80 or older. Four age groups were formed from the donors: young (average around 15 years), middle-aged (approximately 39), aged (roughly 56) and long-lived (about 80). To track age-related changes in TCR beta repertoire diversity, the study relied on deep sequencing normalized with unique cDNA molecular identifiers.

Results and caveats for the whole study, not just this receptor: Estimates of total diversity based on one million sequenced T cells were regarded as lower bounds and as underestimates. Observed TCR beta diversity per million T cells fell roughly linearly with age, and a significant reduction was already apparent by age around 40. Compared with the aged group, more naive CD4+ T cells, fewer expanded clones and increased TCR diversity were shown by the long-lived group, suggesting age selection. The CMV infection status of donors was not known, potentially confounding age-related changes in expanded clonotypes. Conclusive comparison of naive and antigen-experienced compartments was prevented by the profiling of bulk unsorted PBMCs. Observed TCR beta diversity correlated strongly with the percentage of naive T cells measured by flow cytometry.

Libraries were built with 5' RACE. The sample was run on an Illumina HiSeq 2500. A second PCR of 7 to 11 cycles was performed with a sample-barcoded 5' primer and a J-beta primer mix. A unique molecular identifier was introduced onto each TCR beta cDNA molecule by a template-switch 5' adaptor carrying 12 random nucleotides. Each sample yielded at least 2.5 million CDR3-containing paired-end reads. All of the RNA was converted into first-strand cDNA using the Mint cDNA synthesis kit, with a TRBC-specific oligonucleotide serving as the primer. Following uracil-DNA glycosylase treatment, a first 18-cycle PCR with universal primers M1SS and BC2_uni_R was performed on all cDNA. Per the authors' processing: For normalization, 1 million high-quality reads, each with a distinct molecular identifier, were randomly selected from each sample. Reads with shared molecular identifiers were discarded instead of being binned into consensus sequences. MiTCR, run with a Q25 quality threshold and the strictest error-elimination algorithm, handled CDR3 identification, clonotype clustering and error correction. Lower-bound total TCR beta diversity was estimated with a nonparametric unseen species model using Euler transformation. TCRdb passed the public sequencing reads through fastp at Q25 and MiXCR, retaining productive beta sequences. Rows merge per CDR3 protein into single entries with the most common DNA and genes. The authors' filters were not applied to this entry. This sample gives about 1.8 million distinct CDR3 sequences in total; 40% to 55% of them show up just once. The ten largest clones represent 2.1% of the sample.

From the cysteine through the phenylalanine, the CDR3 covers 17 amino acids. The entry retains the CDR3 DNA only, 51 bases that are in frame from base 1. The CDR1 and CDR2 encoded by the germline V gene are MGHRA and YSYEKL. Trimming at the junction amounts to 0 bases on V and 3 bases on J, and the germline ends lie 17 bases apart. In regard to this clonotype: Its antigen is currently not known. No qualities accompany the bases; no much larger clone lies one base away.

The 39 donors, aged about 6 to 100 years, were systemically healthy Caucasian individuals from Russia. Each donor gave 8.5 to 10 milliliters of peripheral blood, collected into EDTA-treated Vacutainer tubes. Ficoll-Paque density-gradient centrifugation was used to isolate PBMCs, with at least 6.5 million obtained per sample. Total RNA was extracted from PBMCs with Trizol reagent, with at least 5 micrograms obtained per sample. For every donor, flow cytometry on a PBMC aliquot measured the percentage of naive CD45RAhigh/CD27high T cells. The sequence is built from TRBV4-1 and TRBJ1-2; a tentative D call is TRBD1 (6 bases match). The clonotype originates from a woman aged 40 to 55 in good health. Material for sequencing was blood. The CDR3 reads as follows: CASSQDLATGKDYGYTF. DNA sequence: TGCGCCAGCAGCCAAGATCTCGCTACAGGGAAGGACTATGGCTACACCTTC.